These 26 T cell receptor beta chains originate from one sample sequenced in a study of T cell repertoires in cytomegalovirus infection. TCRdb analysed the reads with MiXCR anew, one entry per CDR3 protein. This sample has 560,000 or so distinct CDR3 sequences, with approximately 15% found just once. Sequencing was done on a sample of CD8+ T cells from PBMCs. The origin of the receptors is a human donor in good health (CMV status not recorded). Some clones in this sample may be carry-over from other donors' samples.

The chain employs TRBV12-3 or TRBV12-4 and TRBJ1-6; TRBD1 agrees at 7 bases. This CDR3 region has 14 residues. V shed 5 bases, J shed 6 bases, and the junction held 4 bases outside the gene matches. CDR3 in amino acids: CASSARDSNSPLHF. DNA of the CDR3: TGTGCCAGCAGTGCTCGGGACAGTAATTCACCCCTCCACTTT.

The chain employs TRBV5-4 and TRBJ2-7; D may be TRBD1 (6 bases). The CDR3 consists of 13 residues. The V and J ends lost 4 bases and 7 bases respectively, with 15 bases between them. CDR1 and CDR2 (germline): SGHNT, YYREEE (reference sequence). CDR3 DNA: TGTGCCAGCAGCCCCAACAGGGTGAATGAGCAGTACTTC. The encoded protein is CASSPNRVNEQYF.

The chain recombines TRBV20-1 with TRBJ1-5, with TRBD1 matching over 7 bases. The V segment lost 1 base and the J segment 0 bases; nucleotides outside the gene matches: 9. Germline V lookup: CDR1 DFQATT, CDR2 SNEGSKA (reference sequence). CDR3 length equals 17 residues. The CDR3 loop reads CSARAGQPPGSNQPQHF. The DNA for the CDR3 is TGCAGTGCTAGAGCGGGACAGCCGCCGGGTAGCAATCAGCCCCAGCATTTT.

This clonotype was detected many times. This rearrangement joins TRBV12-3 or TRBV12-4 to TRBJ2-1; D is unclear. Trimming took 7 bases from V and 6 from J, leaving 10 bases between them. The CDR3 consists of 12 residues. CDR3 bases: TGTGCCAGCACCCCTGGCGGCAATGAGCAGTTCTTC. Its translation is CASTPGGNEQFF.

The sample holds many counts of this clonotype. The CDR3 DNA is TGTGCCAGTCATAGGGTTGGGAACACTGAAGCTTTCTTT. Its protein is CASHRVGNTEAFF. The chain employs TRBV19 and TRBJ1-1; D remains ambiguous. The CDR3 length is 13 residues. Trimming took off 8 bases at V and 1 base at J, with 11 bases between the two ends. CDR1 is LNHDA and CDR2 is SQIVND in the germline V gene (reference sequence).

This clonotype was picked up many times. J is TRBJ1-5 and V is TRBV28, with D perhaps matching TRBD1 (6 bases). Germline V gene lookup returns CDR1 MDHEN and CDR2 SYDVKM. The V and J ends lost 2 bases and 4 bases respectively, with 18 bases between them. CDR3 size: 17 residues. CDR3 amino acids: CASSLRDYRARNQPQHF. The CDR3 DNA sequence: TGTGCCAGCAGTTTAAGGGACTACAGGGCGAGAAATCAGCCCCAGCATTTT.

This clonotype was seen repeatedly, ten times or more. The chain combines TRBV11-2 with TRBJ2-5; 9 positions agree with TRBD1. Looked up from germline, CDR1 is SGHAT and CDR2 is FQNNGV. The CDR3 runs 15 residues. V gave up 4 bases and J gave up 3 bases; unmatched junction bases: 6. The DNA of the CDR3 is TGTGCCAGCAGCTCCGCTGGGACAGGGAAAGAGACCCAGTACTTC. Its translation is CASSSAGTGKETQYF.

The chain joins TRBV28 to TRBJ2-7; TRBD1 might be the D (6 bases). The ends were cut back, 10 bases at V and 3 bases at J, with 16 bases in the middle. Germline V lookup: CDR1 MDHEN, CDR2 SYDVKM. This CDR3 contains 13 residues. The chain's CDR3 is CAIQGKDGYEQYF. The CDR3 DNA reads TGTGCCATCCAGGGGAAGGACGGCTACGAGCAGTACTTC.

This clonotype came up many times. The chain recombines TRBV14 with TRBJ2-1, with TRBD2 identical over 7 bases. CDR3 size: 17 residues. The ends lost 3 bases at V and 2 bases at J; junction bases unmatched: 10. Germline V gives CDR1 SGHDN, CDR2 FVKESK. DNA of the CDR3: TGTGCCAGCAGCCAGGGGAGCGGGGAAGGGACCTACAATGAGCAGTTCTTC. This sequence encodes CASSQGSGEGTYNEQFF.

There are many counts of this clonotype. This chain joins TRBV7-9 and TRBJ1-2, with 11 bases that match TRBD1. This CDR3 spans 15 amino acids. Germline-derived CDR1 and CDR2 are SEHNR and FQNEAQ (reference sequence). J was trimmed by 5 bases and V by 4 bases; bases with no gene match: 6. The CDR3 here is CASSSRDRGRYGYTF. CDR3 in DNA: TGTGCCAGCAGCTCCCGGGACAGGGGGAGATATGGCTACACCTTC.

This rearrangement joins TRBV5-1 to TRBJ1-1; D is possibly TRBD1 (5 bases). The germline V gene encodes CDR1 SGHRS and CDR2 YFSETQ. V was pared by 0 bases and J by 7 bases, with 13 bases between. The CDR3 loop spans 14 amino acids. The chain's CDR3 is CASSLEGQPFEAFF. The CDR3, as DNA: TGCGCCAGCAGCTTGGAGGGGCAGCCTTTTGAAGCTTTCTTT.

The rearrangement uses TRBV10-3 and TRBJ1-2; 10 positions agree with TRBD1. CDR1 is ENHRY, CDR2 SYGVKD, per germline. The CDR3 has 17 amino acids. The trim removed 2 bases at V and 2 bases at J, leaving 8 bases unmatched. CDR3 protein: CAISEGQGGPSNYGYTF. In nucleotides, the CDR3 is TGTGCCATCAGTGAGGGACAGGGGGGCCCCTCAAACTATGGCTACACCTTC.

The V call is TRBV7-9, the J call TRBJ2-3, with D possibly TRBD1 on 6 matching bases. Trimming removed 2 bases at V and 2 bases at J, with 14 bases between. The CDR3 extends over 16 amino acids. Looked up from germline, CDR1 is SEHNR and CDR2 is FQNEAQ (reference sequence). Written as DNA, the CDR3 is TGTGCCAGCAGCTTAATTTCAGGGGCTTACACAGATACGCAGTATTTT. Protein product: CASSLISGAYTDTQYF.

The chain uses TRBV12-3 or TRBV12-4 and TRBJ2-2, with a possible D match to TRBD1 (5 bases). The V and J ends lost 7 bases and 3 bases respectively, with 18 bases between them. The length of the CDR3 is 16 residues. The DNA for the CDR3 is TGTGCCAGCATCGGCCAATGGGGCAGGGACACCGGGGAGCTGTTTTTT. As protein: CASIGQWGRDTGELFF.

There are many counts of this clonotype. This chain links TRBV12-5 with TRBJ2-7; 7 bases match TRBD1. This CDR3 region has 14 residues. Germline CDR1 reads LGHNT; CDR2 reads FRNRAP. The trim removed 3 bases at V and 0 bases at J, leaving 2 bases unmatched. The CDR3 loop reads CASGLGGISYEQYF. The CDR3 DNA reads TGTGCTAGTGGTTTAGGGGGCATCTCCTACGAGCAGTACTTC.

Concerning this clonotype itself: A clone one base away is much larger, so this may be a read error. V and J are TRBV12-3 or TRBV12-4 and TRBJ2-2; D is perhaps TRBD2 (5 bases). The CDR3 consists of 12 residues. The CDR3 region is CASTGNTGVLFF. The CDR3 nucleotides read TGTGCCAGCACCGGGAACACCGGGGTGCTGTTTTTT.

This clonotype appeared a few times. The chain carries TRBV7-9 and TRBJ2-2; tentatively, D is TRBD2 (5 bases). The CDR3 covers 12 residues. The germline V gene encodes CDR1 SEHNR and CDR2 FQNEAQ (reference sequence). With 8 bases removed from V and 6 bases from J, the gap between germline ends came to 10 bases. Written as DNA, the CDR3 is TGTGCCAGCGGGGAGTTGGCCGGGGAGCTGTTTTTT. Translation gives CASGELAGELFF.

This clonotype was detected only a few times. The rearrangement links TRBV6-2 or TRBV6-3 to TRBJ2-7; 7 nucleotides line up with TRBD2. V was clipped by 4 bases and J by 2 bases; unmatched bases: 5. The CDR3 is 14 amino acids. The germline V gene has CDR1 MNHEY and CDR2 SVGEGT. The CDR3 spells CASSFRGVTYEQYF. The CDR3 DNA sequence: TGTGCCAGCAGTTTTCGGGGGGTTACCTACGAGCAGTACTTC.

This clonotype has a handful of counts. This sequence joins TRBV6-1 and TRBJ2-1, with D unresolved. CDR3 length: 13 amino acids. Germline V gives CDR1 MNHNS, CDR2 SASEGT. Between the trimmed V and J ends, which lost 1 base and 5 bases, there was a span of 6 bases. CDR3 bases: TGTGCCAGCAGTGAAGAGTGGCACAATGAGCAGTTCTTC. Translation: CASSEEWHNEQFF.

This sequence joins TRBV27 and TRBJ2-5; 7 bases are shared with TRBD2. Germline V gene lookup returns CDR1 MNHEY and CDR2 SMNVEV (reference sequence). The CDR3 loop spans 16 amino acids. V trimming: 2 bases; J trimming: 0 bases; junction bases outside the gene matches: 6. CDR3 nucleotide sequence: TGTGCCAGCAGTTTAGGGTGGGCGGGAGACCAAGAGACCCAGTACTTC. Encoded protein: CASSLGWAGDQETQYF.

There are many counts of this clonotype. The V gene is TRBV19, the J gene TRBJ2-1, with TRBD2 as a possible D gene (7 bases). The CDR3 has 12 residues. CDR1 is LNHDA and CDR2 is SQIVND in the germline V gene (reference sequence). The V end was cut by 11 bases, the J end by 7 bases, with 15 bases between. CDR3 nucleotide sequence: TGTGCCGGATTCAAGGGGGGGAATGAGCAGTTCTTC. Translated, it gives CAGFKGGNEQFF.

This clonotype was seen ten or more times. V and J are TRBV20-1 and TRBJ1-5, with D hard to call. This CDR3 contains 13 residues. Germline V lookup: CDR1 DFQATT, CDR2 SNEGSKA (reference sequence). The V gene lost 1 base and the J gene lost 2 bases, with 6 bases spanning the gap. The CDR3 spells CSARGQRNQPQHF. CDR3 coding DNA: TGCAGTGCTAGAGGTCAACGCAATCAGCCCCAGCATTTT.

The gene calls are TRBV6-2 or TRBV6-3 and TRBJ2-7; a weak D match, TRBD2 (6 bases). V dropped 7 bases and J dropped 2 bases, with 21 bases sitting between them. Germline values: CDR1 MNHEY, CDR2 SVGEGT. This CDR3 region has 16 residues. The CDR3 DNA reads as TGTGCCAGCATCGGGGGATGGAGAGGTACCCCCTACGAGCAGTACTTC. Translation gives CASIGGWRGTPYEQYF.

The table lists this clonotype with a few counts. The chain recombines TRBV10-3 with TRBJ2-1, with a possible D match to TRBD1 (6 bases). V was cut by 7 bases and J by 1 base, with 11 bases left in between. The V gene's germline CDR1 is ENHRY and CDR2 SYGVKD. The CDR3 contains 14 residues. CDR3 amino acids: CAITSGVSYNEQFF. The DNA of the CDR3 is TGTGCCATCACATCAGGGGTGTCCTACAATGAGCAGTTCTTC.

This clonotype was observed a few times. CDR3 sequence: CASSLDKTYEQYF. Here the CDR3 DNA reads TGCGCCAGCAGCTTAGATAAAACCTACGAGCAGTACTTC. The J gene is TRBJ2-7, the V gene TRBV5-1; unclear D gene. The CDR3 is 13 residues long. Trimming removed 2 bases from V and 2 bases from J, with 8 bases in between. Germline CDR1 reads SGHRS; CDR2 reads YFSETQ.

A word on this clonotype: With a much larger clone just one base away, this may be a read error. V gene TRBV6-8 combines with J gene TRBJ2-7, with a tentative D call TRBD1 (6 bases). The CDR3 is 14 residues long. V dropped 11 bases and J dropped 1 base, with 18 bases sitting between them. From germline, CDR1 is MNHGY and CDR2 SAAAGT. In nucleotides, the CDR3 is TGTGCCGGCACTACAGGGACCTTATCCTACGAGCAGTACTTC. This encodes CAGTTGTLSYEQYF.